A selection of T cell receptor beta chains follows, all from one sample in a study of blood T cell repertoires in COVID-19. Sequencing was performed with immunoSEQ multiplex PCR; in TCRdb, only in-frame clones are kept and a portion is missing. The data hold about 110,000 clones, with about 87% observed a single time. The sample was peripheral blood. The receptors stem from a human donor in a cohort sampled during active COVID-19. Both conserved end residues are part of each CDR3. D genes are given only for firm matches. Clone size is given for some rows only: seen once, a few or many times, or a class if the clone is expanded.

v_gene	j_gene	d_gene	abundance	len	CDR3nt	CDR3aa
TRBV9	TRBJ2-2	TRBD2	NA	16	TGTGCCAGCAGCGTAGATCTAGCGGGAGTCGGTGGGGAGCTGTTTTTT	CASSVDLAGVGGELFF
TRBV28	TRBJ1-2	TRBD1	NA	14	TGTGCCAGCAGCCTTTTAGACAGGGCCTATGGCTACACCTTC	CASSLLDRAYGYTF
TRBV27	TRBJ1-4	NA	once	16	TGTGCCAGCAGCTACTCGGACAGTGCAACTAATGAAAAACTGTTTTTT	CASSYSDSATNEKLFF
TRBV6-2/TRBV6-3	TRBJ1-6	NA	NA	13	TGTGCCAGCAGTCCGGGACTTGTTTCACCCCTCCACTTT	CASSPGLVSPLHF
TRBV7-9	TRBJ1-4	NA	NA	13	TGTGCCAGCAGCACCCTGGGGCTGGGAAAACTGTTTTTT	CASSTLGLGKLFF
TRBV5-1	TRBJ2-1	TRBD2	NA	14	TGCGCCAGCAGCTTGGAGGCGGGGGGCGATGAGCAGTTCTTC	CASSLEAGGDEQFF
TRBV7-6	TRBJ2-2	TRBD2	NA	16	TGTGCCAGCAGCCCCGGGCTAGCGGGAGGCTCCGGGGAGCTGTTTTTT	CASSPGLAGGSGELFF
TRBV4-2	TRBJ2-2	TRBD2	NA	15	TGTGCCAGCAGCCAAGTAGCGGGACTCACCGGGGAGCTGTTTTTT	CASSQVAGLTGELFF
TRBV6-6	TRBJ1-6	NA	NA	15	TGTGCCAGCAGTTACTCGAACAGGGTTGGTTCACCCCTCCACTTT	CASSYSNRVGSPLHF
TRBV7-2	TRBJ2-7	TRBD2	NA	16	TGTGCCAGCAGCTTAGGGGCTAGCGGGGCAGATTACGAGCAGTACTTC	CASSLGASGADYEQYF
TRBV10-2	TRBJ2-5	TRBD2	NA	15	TGCGCCAGCAGGGGGACTAGCGGGAGTAGGCAGACCCAGTACTTC	CASRGTSGSRQTQYF
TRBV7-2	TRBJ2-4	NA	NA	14	TGTGCCAGCAGCATGGGGCTAGCCAAAAACATTCAGTACTTC	CASSMGLAKNIQYF
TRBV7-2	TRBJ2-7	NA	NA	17	TGTGCCAGCAGCTTAAGTAGGTGGGCAGGGCAGCCCTACGAGCAGTACTTC	CASSLSRWAGQPYEQYF
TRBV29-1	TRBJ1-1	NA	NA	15	TGCAGCGTTATCAGGGACCCCCCGGGGGTCACTGAAGCTTTCTTT	CSVIRDPPGVTEAFF
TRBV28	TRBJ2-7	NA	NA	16	TGTGCCAGCAGTGAAATTTCTAGGGATCGGGACTACGAGCAGTACTTC	CASSEISRDRDYEQYF
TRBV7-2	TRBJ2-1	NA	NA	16	TGTGCCAGCAGCTTAGGGGCAGGGGTATCATTTGATGAGCAGTTCTTC	CASSLGAGVSFDEQFF
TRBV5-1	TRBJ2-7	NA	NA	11	TGCGCCAGCAGCCTCGGCTACGAGCAGTACTTC	CASSLGYEQYF
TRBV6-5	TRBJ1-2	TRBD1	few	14	TGTGCCAGCAGGGGGACAGGGGCGGGGGATGGCTACACCTTC	CASRGTGAGDGYTF
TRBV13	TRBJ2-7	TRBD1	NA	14	TGTGCCAGCAGCCCCGGACAGGGAAACTACGAGCAGTACTTC	CASSPGQGNYEQYF
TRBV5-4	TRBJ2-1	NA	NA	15	TGTGCCAGCAGCTTGGCCCCATCGGGGGACAATGAGCAGTTCTTC	CASSLAPSGDNEQFF
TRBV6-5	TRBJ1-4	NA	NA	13	TGTGCCAGCAGTAGGACAGTAAATGAAAAACTGTTTTTT	CASSRTVNEKLFF
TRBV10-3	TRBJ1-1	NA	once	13	TGTGCCATCAGTGGACAGGCGAACACTGAAGCTTTCTTT	CAISGQANTEAFF
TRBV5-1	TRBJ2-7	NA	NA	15	TGCGCCAGCAGCTTGTTCCAGGGCAAATCCTACGAGCAGTACTTC	CASSLFQGKSYEQYF
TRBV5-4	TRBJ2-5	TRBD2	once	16	TGTGCCAGCAGGCCGGGAGGGGGAGCAAAAGGGGAGACCCAGTACTTC	CASRPGGGAKGETQYF
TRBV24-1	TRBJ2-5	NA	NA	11	TGTGCCACCCTTCGCCAAGAGACCCAGTACTTC	CATLRQETQYF
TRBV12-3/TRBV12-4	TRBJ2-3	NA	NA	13	TGTGCCAGCAGCACTCCAATCACAGATACGCAGTATTTT	CASSTPITDTQYF